The 27 T cell receptor beta chains given below trace back to one sample, sequenced in a study of blood T cell repertoires in COVID-19. TCRdb's copy holds only in-frame clones and misses some; the assay was immunoSEQ multiplex PCR. This table holds some 57,000 clones, 82% found once. The source material was peripheral blood. Receptor source: a man at least 80 years old with COVID-19, enrolled during active disease.

The chain links TRBV4-1 to TRBJ1-5; D is unresolved. V shed 1 base and J shed 0 bases, with 10 bases lying between them. This CDR3 has 16 residues. The germline V gene has CDR1 MGHRA and CDR2 YSYEKL. The CDR3 nucleotides read TGCGCCAGCAGCCAAGTGCCTTCCTATAGCAATCAGCCCCAGCATTTT. Protein product: CASSQVPSYSNQPQHF.

The chain has TRBV24-1 and TRBJ2-1; the D gene is possibly TRBD1 (6 bases). Deletions cut 4 bases from V and 0 bases from J, with 12 bases between. The CDR3 spans 16 residues. Germline V gene sequence: CDR1 KGHDR, CDR2 SFDVKD. CDR3 in DNA: TGTGCCACCAGTGACCCCACAGGGCCCTCCTACAATGAGCAGTTCTTC. Encoded protein: CATSDPTGPSYNEQFF.

The chain couples TRBV11-2 to TRBJ1-2; D call uncertain. The germline V gene encodes CDR1 SGHAT and CDR2 FQNNGV. V dropped 1 base and J dropped 4 bases, with 7 bases sitting between them. This CDR3 has 13 amino acids. CDR3 in DNA: TGTGCCAGCAGCTTAGGCCGAGCCTATGGCTACACCTTC. Protein product: CASSLGRAYGYTF.

The rearrangement uses TRBV27 and TRBJ1-1; possibly TRBD1 for D (6 bases). Looked up from germline, CDR1 is MNHEY and CDR2 is SMNVEV (reference sequence). The CDR3 has 15 amino acids. V shed 2 bases and J shed 1 base, with 11 bases lying between them. CDR3 coding DNA: TGTGCCAGCAGTTTAAACCGAGGGGGGAACACTGAAGCTTTCTTT. Amino acids: CASSLNRGGNTEAFF.

V and J are TRBV5-4 and TRBJ2-1; 9 bases map to TRBD2. From germline, CDR1 is SGHNT and CDR2 YYREEE (reference sequence). V dropped 2 bases and J dropped 8; count of bases not matched to a gene: 5. The CDR3 is made up of 14 amino acids. CDR3 sequence (DNA): TGTGCCAGCAGCTTAGCGGGAGGACCCTATGAGCAGTTCTTC. It specifies CASSLAGGPYEQFF.

This clone was seen a few times. The CDR3 bases are TGTGCCAGCACCCAAAGGGCGGGAGGCGGGTACGAGCAGTACGTC. It codes for CASTQRAGGGYEQYV. The chain is built from TRBV6-5 and TRBJ2-7; TRBD2 agrees at 8 bases. V lost 7 bases to trimming and J lost 4 bases; unmatched junction nucleotides: 12. The germline V gene has CDR1 MNHEY and CDR2 SVGAGI. The CDR3 length is 15 residues.

This clone was picked up one time. The chain links TRBV7-3 to TRBJ2-3; 7 bases match TRBD2. The germline V gene has CDR1 SGHTA and CDR2 FQGTGA. The CDR3 is made up of 14 amino acids. Trimming cost V 5 bases and J 2 bases; bases outside gene matches: 4. The CDR3 loop reads CASSPGRDTDTQYF. CDR3 nucleotide sequence: TGTGCCAGCAGCCCTGGGAGGGACACAGATACGCAGTATTTT.

This clone was observed once. The chain recombines TRBV19 with TRBJ1-1; D remains ambiguous. V dropped 8 bases and J dropped 4 bases, with 14 bases sitting between them. This CDR3 spans 13 amino acids. Germline values: CDR1 LNHDA, CDR2 SQIVND (reference sequence). In DNA form, the CDR3 reads TGTGCCAGTGGGGAGGGAGTCGGCACTGAAGCTTTCTTT. Translation: CASGEGVGTEAFF.

This rearrangement joins TRBV6-6 to TRBJ2-3; TRBD2 is a possible D gene (5 bases). Germline assignment: CDR1 MNHNY and CDR2 SVGAGI (reference sequence). This CDR3 has 16 residues. Trimming removed 8 bases at V and 2 bases at J, with 20 bases between. Here the CDR3 reads CASRTSYGKNTDTQYF. The CDR3 DNA is TGTGCCAGCCGGACCTCTTACGGGAAAAACACAGATACGCAGTATTTT.

V usage is TRBV5-5 and J usage is TRBJ2-1, with 9 bases lining up with TRBD1. CDR3 length: 18 amino acids. CDR1 is SGHKS, CDR2 YYEKEE, per germline (reference sequence). The ends lost 0 bases at V and 8 bases at J; junction bases unmatched: 15. CDR3 DNA: TGTGCCAGCAGCTTGGGTCCTCCGGGACAGGGTATCAGATATGAGCAGTTCTTC. Amino acids: CASSLGPPGQGIRYEQFF.

The V call is TRBV3-1 (or the pseudogene TRBV3-2), the J call TRBJ1-1; D is unresolved. The ends were cut back, 1 base at V and 5 bases at J, with 5 bases in the middle. The CDR3 spans 12 residues. CDR1 LGHDT and CDR2 YNNKEL come from the germline V gene (reference sequence). The CDR3 DNA reads TGTGCCAGCAGCCAAGGGAGTACTGAAGCTTTCTTT. As protein: CASSQGSTEAFF.

The V gene is TRBV25-1, the J gene TRBJ2-1, with 11 bases fitting TRBD2. This CDR3 comprises 17 residues. The germline gives CDR1 MGHDK, CDR2 SYGVNS. V shed 1 base, J shed 3 bases, and the junction held 5 bases outside the gene matches. The CDR3 spells CASSEFGGLADYNEQFF. As DNA, the CDR3 is TGTGCCAGCAGTGAATTTGGGGGACTAGCGGACTACAATGAGCAGTTCTTC.

In its sample, this clone was seen a few times. The genes are TRBV4-1 and TRBJ1-5; 9 bases are shared with TRBD1. The J segment lost 2 bases and the V segment lost 3 bases, leaving 8 bases of the junction unmatched. This CDR3 has 17 amino acids. Germline V gene sequence: CDR1 MGHRA, CDR2 YSYEKL. The CDR3 loop reads CASSQSGTGTGNQPQHF. DNA for the CDR3: TGCGCCAGCAGCCAGTCCGGGACAGGGACTGGCAATCAGCCCCAGCATTTT.

The CDR3, as DNA: TGTGCCAGCAGCCGACGCCTAGGCTCTAGCGGGGCCCCGGAAGAGCAGTACGTC. Its translation: CASSRRLGSSGAPEEQYV. The rearrangement links TRBV14 to TRBJ2-7, with 9 nucleotides matching TRBD2. This CDR3 contains 18 residues. After removal of 4 bases from V and 7 bases from J, the junction contained 20 bases not matched to a gene. CDR1 and CDR2 (germline): SGHDN, FVKESK.

This clone was seen a few times. The chain joins TRBV25-1 to TRBJ2-5; 9 positions agree with TRBD1. This CDR3 spans 15 amino acids. CDR1 is MGHDK and CDR2 is SYGVNS in the germline V gene. V lost 4 bases and J lost 4; bases outside the gene matches: 7. DNA for the CDR3: TGTGCCAGCAGTGCCCCGACAGGGGGGGGAGAGACCCAGTACTTC. This encodes CASSAPTGGGETQYF.

The chain recombines TRBV2 with TRBJ2-2, with 9 bases that match TRBD2. This CDR3 is built from 14 residues. Trimming took 5 bases from V and 4 from J; bases not matched to a gene: 2. CDR1 is SNHLY, CDR2 FYNNEI, per germline. CDR3 loop: CASSTLAGTGELFF. Written as DNA, the CDR3 is TGTGCCAGCAGTACACTAGCGGGCACCGGGGAGCTGTTTTTT.

The J gene is TRBJ2-1, the V gene TRBV5-4; 7 nucleotides match TRBD2. V lost 3 bases, J lost 6 bases, and 3 bases stayed unmatched. Germline V gene lookup returns CDR1 SGHNT and CDR2 YYREEE (reference sequence). CDR3 size: 13 residues. The CDR3 nucleotides read TGTGCCAGCAGCTCGGGACTACTCAATGAGCAGTTCTTC. It is translated as CASSSGLLNEQFF.

This chain connects TRBV5-6 to TRBJ2-7, with 8 nucleotides matching TRBD1. J was trimmed by 3 bases and V by 4 bases; bases with no gene match: 6. The CDR3 is 14 amino acids. From germline, CDR1 is SGHDT and CDR2 YYEEEE. The CDR3 nucleotides read TGTGCCAGCAGCCCCCTACAGGGGGACTACGAGCAGTACGTC. This sequence encodes CASSPLQGDYEQYV.

The CDR3 loop is CASSYNRAYEQYV. The DNA for the CDR3 is TGTGCCAGCAGTTACAACCGGGCCTACGAGCAGTACGTC. This chain uses TRBV6-2 or TRBV6-3 with TRBJ2-7, with D unresolved. There are 13 residues in the CDR3. Germline V gives CDR1 MNHEY, CDR2 SVGEGT. The germline V and J ends were trimmed by 2 bases and 2 bases, with 7 bases remaining between them.

This chain connects TRBV7-2 to TRBJ1-2; no clear D gene. The germline gives CDR1 SGHTA, CDR2 FQGNSA. The CDR3 sequence is 16 residues long. V lost 0 bases, J lost 7 bases, and 18 bases lay in between. CDR3 in amino acids: CASSLAPGASRGGYTF. The DNA of the CDR3 is TGTGCCAGCAGCTTAGCCCCAGGTGCCTCCCGGGGTGGCTACACCTTC.

The genes are TRBV5-5 and TRBJ2-1; D gene unclear. This CDR3 is built from 13 residues. The germline V and J ends were trimmed by 5 bases and 8 bases, with 14 bases remaining between them. Germline loops: CDR1 SGHKS, CDR2 YYEKEE (reference sequence). CDR3 loop: CASREGRLDEQFF. The CDR3 bases are TGTGCCAGCAGGGAAGGCAGGCTCGATGAGCAGTTCTTC.

This clone was recorded a few times. J is TRBJ2-1 and V is TRBV19; the match to TRBD1 covers 8 bases. The CDR3 runs to 16 residues. Germline assignment: CDR1 LNHDA and CDR2 SQIVND (reference sequence). The V segment lost 6 bases and the J segment 4 bases; nucleotides outside the gene matches: 11. The CDR3 bases are TGTGCCAGTAGCGCCCCGACAGGGGCCCCTTACAATGAGCAGTTCTTC. This translates into CASSAPTGAPYNEQFF.

The rearrangement links TRBV9 to TRBJ1-2, with D perhaps matching TRBD1 (5 bases). The length of the CDR3 is 11 residues. Trimming left V 3 bases short and J 8 bases short, with 8 bases between. Germline-derived CDR1 and CDR2 are SGDLS and YYNGEE. CDR3 sequence (DNA): TGTGCCAGCAGCGCCTACAGGGGCTACACCTTC. This translates into CASSAYRGYTF.

This clone appeared once. The chain combines TRBV5-1 with TRBJ2-2, with D tentatively TRBD1 (5 bases). Trimming took 4 bases from V and 7 from J, leaving 23 bases between them. CDR1 is SGHRS, CDR2 YFSETQ, per germline. CDR3 size: 17 residues. The CDR3 DNA reads as TGCGCCAGCAGCCCTCTCCTTGGGCAGGGCATAGGCGGGGAGCTGTTTTTT. Translating gives CASSPLLGQGIGGELFF.

This sequence joins TRBV7-2 and TRBJ1-6; 9 bases are shared with TRBD1. CDR1 and CDR2 (germline): SGHTA, FQGNSA. Trimming cost V 1 base and J 10 bases; bases outside gene matches: 8. The CDR3 runs to 16 residues. CDR3: CASSLGRQGGGSPLHF. The CDR3 coding sequence is TGTGCCAGCAGCTTAGGTAGACAGGGGGGAGGATCACCCCTCCACTTT. Combining the CDR3 with reference TRBV7-2 and TRBJ1-6 gives the whole variable domain GAGVSQSPSNKVTEKGKDVELRCDPISGHTALYWYRQSLGQGLEFLIYFQGNSAPDKSGLPSDRFSAERTGGSVSTLTIQRTQQEDSAVYLCASSLGRQGGGSPLHFGNGTRLTVT.

The rearrangement uses TRBV6-1 and TRBJ2-7, with a tentative D call TRBD1 (6 bases). This CDR3 comprises 12 residues. CDR1 MNHNS and CDR2 SASEGT come from the germline V gene. V was clipped by 2 bases and J by 5 bases, with 7 bases between them. The CDR3 bases are TGTGCCAGCAGTGAACAGGGGAACGAGCAGTACTTC. It translates to CASSEQGNEQYF.

The rearrangement joins TRBV5-8 to TRBJ1-5; D is uncertain. CDR3 length: 15 residues. Trimming shortened V by 0 bases and J by 3 bases, and 10 bases separated the two germline ends. CDR1 is SGHTS and CDR2 is YDEGEE in the germline V gene. CDR3 in DNA: TGTGCCAGCAGCTTGGTATCGGGTGTCAATCAGCCCCAGCATTTT. It yields the protein CASSLVSGVNQPQHF.